The rows below give T cell receptor beta chains drawn from one sample of a study of T-cell reconstitution after alpha-beta-depleted transplantation in children. TCRdb independently ran MiXCR on the PCR reads; one entry per CDR3 protein. Of about 610,000 distinct CDR3 sequences listed, under 12% are singletons. The sample in question was PBMCs from the stem cell graft donor, obtained from the stem cell graft. Receptor source: a human donor who donated a stem cell graft to a child with acute myeloid leukemia. CDR3s include the opening cysteine and the closing phenylalanine or tryptophan. D genes are given only for firm matches. Not every row has a clone size; where given, it reads once, few, many or a size class.

j_call	v_call	clone_size	d_call	cdr3_aa	cdr3_nt
TRBJ2-5	TRBV12-3/TRBV12-4	many	NA	CASSTTLGETQYF	TGTGCCAGCAGTACAACCTTGGGGGAGACCCAGTACTTC
TRBJ2-5	TRBV29-1	few	TRBD2	CSVGGGAETQYF	TGCAGCGTCGGGGGGGGAGCAGAGACCCAGTACTTC
TRBJ2-7	TRBV4-2	NA	NA	CASSPGLHLRPYEQYF	TGTGCCAGCAGCCCCGGGCTTCACTTAAGACCATACGAGCAGTACTTC
TRBJ2-3	TRBV11-2	few	NA	CASSLRQASTDTQYF	TGTGCCAGCAGCCTGAGACAGGCTAGCACAGATACGCAGTATTTT
TRBJ2-3	TRBV7-9	many	TRBD2	CASSSGTSGLTDTQYF	TGTGCCAGCAGCTCCGGGACTAGCGGGTTGACAGATACGCAGTATTTT
TRBJ2-1	TRBV6-1	few	TRBD2	CASRGLGTNNEQFF	TGTGCCAGCAGGGGACTAGGAACCAACAATGAGCAGTTCTTC
TRBJ2-7	TRBV11-1	NA	NA	CASSLQRFRDSAYEQYF	TGTGCCAGCAGCTTGCAACGATTCCGGGACTCTGCCTACGAGCAGTACTTC
TRBJ2-3	TRBV6-2/TRBV6-3	many	TRBD1	CASSYPTGGGTDTQYF	TGTGCCAGCAGTTACCCGACAGGGGGAGGTACAGATACGCAGTATTTT
TRBJ2-1	TRBV24-1	many	NA	CATSDLTASSYNEQFF	TGTGCCACCAGTGATTTGACTGCAAGCTCCTACAATGAGCAGTTCTTC
TRBJ1-1	TRBV29-1	NA	NA	CSVVGGWGNTEAFF	TGCAGCGTTGTGGGGGGGTGGGGAAACACTGAAGCTTTCTTT
TRBJ2-7	TRBV12-3/TRBV12-4	NA	TRBD1	CASSPNRGIGEQYF	TGTGCCAGCAGTCCGAACAGGGGAATAGGCGAGCAGTACTTC